The rows below give T cell receptor beta chains drawn from one sample of a study of cytomegalovirus exposure and HLA in healthy donors. Some clones are missing from TCRdb's copy, which holds only in-frame ones; the method was immunoSEQ multiplex PCR. With about 150,000 clones in the sample, the ten largest clones hold 2% to 2.5%. The material sequenced was PBMCs. The receptors come from a man in his thirties or forties in good health and CMV-seronegative. Both conserved end residues are part of each CDR3. The order of the fields is V gene, J gene, CDR3 protein.

V: TRBV29-1
J: TRBJ1-5
CDR3: CSVALAGRQGANQPQHF

V: TRBV14
J: TRBJ2-3
CDR3: CASSLGGGTDTQYF

V: TRBV18
J: TRBJ2-1
CDR3: CASSPPSGFSYNEQFF

V: TRBV4-2
J: TRBJ2-6
CDR3: CASSQEGHGVGANVLTF

V: TRBV25-1
J: TRBJ1-1
CDR3: CASSEFGTGSTEAFF

V: TRBV5-4
J: NA
CDR3: CACSLGDRSYEQYF

V: TRBV6-1
J: TRBJ2-1
CDR3: CASRAGGPYNEQFF

V: TRBV5-5
J: TRBJ2-2
CDR3: CASSGGVENTGELFF

V: TRBV28
J: TRBJ1-3
CDR3: CASRALQGAGGNTIYF

V: TRBV6-1
J: TRBJ2-3
CDR3: CASKIGGSYTDTQYF

V: TRBV9
J: TRBJ2-7
CDR3: CASSGLGEGASYEQYF

V: TRBV11-1
J: TRBJ1-1
CDR3: CASTPSNGEGEAFF

V: TRBV30
J: TRBJ1-1
CDR3: CAWSPGTGGTEAFF

V: TRBV11-1
J: TRBJ2-7
CDR3: CASSFTGNYEQYF

V: TRBV6-5
J: TRBJ1-1
CDR3: CASRLTGGKTEAFF

V: TRBV14
J: TRBJ2-1
CDR3: CASSQAPAGAYNEQFF

V: TRBV10-3
J: TRBJ1-2
CDR3: CAIRAGTGYGYTF

V: TRBV21-1
J: TRBJ1-2
CDR3: CAILPGCVRYTF

V: TRBV19
J: TRBJ1-1
CDR3: CASSRGGGSGTEAFF